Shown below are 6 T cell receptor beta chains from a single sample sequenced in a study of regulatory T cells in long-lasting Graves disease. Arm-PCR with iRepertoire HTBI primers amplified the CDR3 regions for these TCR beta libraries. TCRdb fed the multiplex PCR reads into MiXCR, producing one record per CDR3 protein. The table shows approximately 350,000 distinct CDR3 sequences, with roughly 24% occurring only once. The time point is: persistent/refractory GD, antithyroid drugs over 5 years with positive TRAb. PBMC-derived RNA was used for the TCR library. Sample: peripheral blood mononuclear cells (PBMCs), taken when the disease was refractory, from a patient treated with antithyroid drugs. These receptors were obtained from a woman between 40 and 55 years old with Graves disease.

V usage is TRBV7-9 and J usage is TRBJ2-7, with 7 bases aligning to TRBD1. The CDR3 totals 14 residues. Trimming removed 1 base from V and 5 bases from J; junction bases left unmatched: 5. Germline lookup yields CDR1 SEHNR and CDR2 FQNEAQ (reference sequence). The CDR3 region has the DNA TGTGCCAGCAGCTTAGGTGGTACAGGGGACGAGCAGTACTTC. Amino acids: CASSLGGTGDEQYF.

The CDR3 is CASSLQGAYDEQYF. CDR3 bases: TGTGCCAGCAGCTTGCAGGGGGCTTATGACGAGCAGTACTTC. The chain has TRBV7-9 and TRBJ2-7; 8 bases map to TRBD1. The germline V gene encodes CDR1 SEHNR and CDR2 FQNEAQ (reference sequence). The CDR3 has 14 residues. The ends lost 3 bases at V and 5 bases at J; junction bases unmatched: 6.

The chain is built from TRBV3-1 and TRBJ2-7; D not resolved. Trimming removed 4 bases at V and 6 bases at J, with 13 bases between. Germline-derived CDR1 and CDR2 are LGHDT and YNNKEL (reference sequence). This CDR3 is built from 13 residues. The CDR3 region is CASSLRSPAEQYF. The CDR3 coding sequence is TGTGCCAGCAGCCTTAGGTCTCCCGCCGAGCAGTACTTC.

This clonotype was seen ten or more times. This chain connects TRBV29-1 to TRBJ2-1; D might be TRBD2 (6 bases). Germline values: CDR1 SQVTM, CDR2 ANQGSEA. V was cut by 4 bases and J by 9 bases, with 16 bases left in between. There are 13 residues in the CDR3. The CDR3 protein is CSVVSGTQPEQFF. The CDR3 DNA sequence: TGCAGCGTTGTATCCGGGACTCAACCTGAGCAGTTCTTC.

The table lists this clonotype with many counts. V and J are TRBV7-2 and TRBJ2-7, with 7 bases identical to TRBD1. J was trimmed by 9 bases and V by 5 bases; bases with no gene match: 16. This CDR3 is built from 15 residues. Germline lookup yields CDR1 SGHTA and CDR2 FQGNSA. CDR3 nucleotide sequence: TGTGCCAGCAGCCCTAACGCCGGGACAGCCGTAGTGCAGTACTTC. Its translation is CASSPNAGTAVVQYF.

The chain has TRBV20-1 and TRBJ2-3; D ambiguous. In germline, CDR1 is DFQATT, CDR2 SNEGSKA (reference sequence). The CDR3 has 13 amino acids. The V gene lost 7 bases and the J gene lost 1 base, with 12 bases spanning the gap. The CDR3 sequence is CSGGPDGTDTQYF. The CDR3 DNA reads TGCAGTGGGGGTCCCGACGGCACAGATACGCAGTATTTT.